This TCR beta chain was obtained from a study of CD8+CD57+ T cells in acquired aplastic anemia. Flow cytometry had shown expanded CD8+CD57+ cells in the patients chosen for sequencing. Study observations and caveats: Patients and controls turned out to have roughly 29 CD8+ CDR3 sequences in common.

As for this clonotype: Its antigen is currently unknown.

Profiles of TCR beta VDJ and CDR3 were generated from a genomic DNA template. TCRdb called the reads again in MiXCR, with one record for every CDR3 protein. The sample lists 220,000 or so distinct CDR3 sequences; 60% to 80% were seen once. The germline V and J ends were trimmed by 5 bases and 9 bases, with 14 bases remaining between them. The CDR3 contains 12 residues. The germline gives CDR1 DFQATT, CDR2 SNEGSKA (reference sequence). The clonotype originates from a human donor with aplastic anemia. The chain employs TRBV20-1 and TRBJ2-1, with unresolved D. The sample comprised sorted CD4+, CD8+, or CD8+CD57+ T cells (not recorded which) from PBMCs. The CDR3 loop reads CSAAFFVPEQFF. CDR3 in DNA: TGCAGTGCTGCCTTTTTCGTTCCTGAGCAGTTCTTC.